The TCR beta chain under discussion was sequenced for a study of pediatric ulcerative colitis. Study conclusions and caveats: In rectum, acute severe colitis had expanded clones and less diversity. Blood samples from a couple of patients yielded substantially fewer templates and were excluded from blood-rectal overlap analysis. Repertoires came from total lymphocyte DNA, so rare subsets like regulatory T cells may be missed.

To note about this clone: What it binds is not known.

Germline V gene data show CDR1 as MDHEN and CDR2 as SYDVKM. Unmatched junction bases numbered 6, after V lost 2 bases and J lost 6 bases. The CDR3 loop spans 15 amino acids. Here immunoSEQ multiplex PCR was the method, and the copy in TCRdb shows in-frame clones only, minus some. This sample has about 60,000 clones, with more than 75% found just once. This sequence originates from a boy aged 10-17 years who was a control in a study of pediatric ulcerative colitis. The sequenced material came from blood. The genes are TRBV28 and TRBJ2-3; 9 bases agree with TRBD1. CDR3 protein: CASSLPQGARDTQYF. CDR3 sequence (DNA): TGTGCCAGCAGTTTACCACAGGGGGCGAGGGATACGCAGTATTTT.